The source of this TCR beta chain is a study of blood T cells in healthy people across ages. The authors ran a second PCR of about 6 to 11 cycles using a sample-barcoded 5' primer and a J-beta primer mix. TCRdb independently ran MiXCR on the 5' RACE reads; one entry per CDR3 protein. The table lists under 950,000 distinct CDR3 sequences, 22% of them singletons. Germline CDR1 is SGHVS and CDR2 is FQNEAQ. The CDR3 sequence is 14 residues long. Trimming took off 5 bases at V and 4 bases at J, with 11 bases between the two ends. The sample consisted of blood. The sequence was obtained from a man between 65 and 85 years old in good health. The V call is TRBV7-8, the J call TRBJ1-4; possible D gene TRBD1, 5 bases. DNA of the CDR3: TGTGCCAGCAGCCCGACAGAGAATAATGAAAAACTGTTTTTT. It codes for CASSPTENNEKLFF.